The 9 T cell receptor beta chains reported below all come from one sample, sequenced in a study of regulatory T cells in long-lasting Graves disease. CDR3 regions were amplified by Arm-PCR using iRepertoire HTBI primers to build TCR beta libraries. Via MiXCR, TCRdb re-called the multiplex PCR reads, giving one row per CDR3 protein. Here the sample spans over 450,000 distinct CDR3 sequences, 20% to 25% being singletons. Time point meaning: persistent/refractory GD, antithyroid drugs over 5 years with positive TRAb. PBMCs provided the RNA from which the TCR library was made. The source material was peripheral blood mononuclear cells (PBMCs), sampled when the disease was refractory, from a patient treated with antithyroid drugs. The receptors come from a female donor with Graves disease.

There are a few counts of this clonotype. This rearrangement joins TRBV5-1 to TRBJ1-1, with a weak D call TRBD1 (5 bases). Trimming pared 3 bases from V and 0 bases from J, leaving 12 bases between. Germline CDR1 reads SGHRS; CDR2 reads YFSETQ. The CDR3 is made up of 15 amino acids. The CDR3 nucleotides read TGCGCCAGCAGCTCCTCGGGACGGGTGAACACTGAAGCTTTCTTT. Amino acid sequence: CASSSSGRVNTEAFF.

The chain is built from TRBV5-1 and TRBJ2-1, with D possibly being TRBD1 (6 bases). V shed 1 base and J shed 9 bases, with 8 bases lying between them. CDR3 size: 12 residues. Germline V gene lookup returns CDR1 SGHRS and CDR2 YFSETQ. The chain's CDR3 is CASSLTGSEQFF. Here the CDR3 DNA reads TGCGCCAGCAGCTTGACAGGGAGTGAGCAGTTCTTC.

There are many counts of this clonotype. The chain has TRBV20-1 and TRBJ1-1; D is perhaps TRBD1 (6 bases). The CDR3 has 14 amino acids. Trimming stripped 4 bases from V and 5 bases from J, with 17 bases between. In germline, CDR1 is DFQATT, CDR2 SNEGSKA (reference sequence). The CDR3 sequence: CSATGGGGGTEAFF. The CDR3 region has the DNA TGCAGTGCTACCGGGGGAGGGGGGGGGACTGAAGCTTTCTTT.

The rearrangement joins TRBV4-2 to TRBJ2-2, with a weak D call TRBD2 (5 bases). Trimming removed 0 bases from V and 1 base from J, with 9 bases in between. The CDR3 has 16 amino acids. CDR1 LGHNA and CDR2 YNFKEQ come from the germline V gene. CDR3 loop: CASSQESGVNTGELFF. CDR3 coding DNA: TGTGCCAGCAGCCAAGAAAGCGGAGTGAACACCGGGGAGCTGTTTTTT.

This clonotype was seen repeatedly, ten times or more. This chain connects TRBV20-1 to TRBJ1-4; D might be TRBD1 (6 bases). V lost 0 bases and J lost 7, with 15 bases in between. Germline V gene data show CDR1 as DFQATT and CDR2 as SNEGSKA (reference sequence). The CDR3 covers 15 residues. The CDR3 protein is CSAREHRAAGEKLFF. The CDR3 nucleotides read TGCAGTGCTAGAGAACACAGGGCAGCCGGTGAAAAACTGTTTTTT.

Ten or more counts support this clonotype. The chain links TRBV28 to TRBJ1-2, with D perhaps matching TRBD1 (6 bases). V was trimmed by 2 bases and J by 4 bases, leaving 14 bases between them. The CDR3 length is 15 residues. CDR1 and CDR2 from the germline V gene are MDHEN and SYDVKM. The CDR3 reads CASSLGDRSGYGYTF. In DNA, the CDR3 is TGTGCCAGCAGTTTAGGCGACAGGAGCGGCTATGGCTACACCTTC.

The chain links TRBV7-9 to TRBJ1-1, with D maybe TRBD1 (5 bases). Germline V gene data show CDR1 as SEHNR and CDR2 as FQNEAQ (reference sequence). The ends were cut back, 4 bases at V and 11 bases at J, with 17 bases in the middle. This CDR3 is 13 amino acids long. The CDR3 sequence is CASSSRPGTSAFF. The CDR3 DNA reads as TGTGCCAGCAGCTCAAGACCCGGGACGTCTGCTTTCTTT.

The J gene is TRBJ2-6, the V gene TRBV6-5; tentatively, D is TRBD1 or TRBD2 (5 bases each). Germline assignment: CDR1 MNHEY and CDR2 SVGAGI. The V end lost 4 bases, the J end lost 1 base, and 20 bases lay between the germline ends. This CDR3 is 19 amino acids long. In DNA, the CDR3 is TGTGCCAGCAGTTCCTCATTCCGGGACGCGTCTTCTGGGGCCAACGTCCTGACTTTC. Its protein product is CASSSSFRDASSGANVLTF.

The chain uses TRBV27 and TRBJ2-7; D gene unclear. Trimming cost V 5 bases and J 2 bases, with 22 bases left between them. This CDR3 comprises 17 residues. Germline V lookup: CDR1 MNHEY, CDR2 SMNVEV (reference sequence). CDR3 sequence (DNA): TGTGCCAGCAGTGAAGCGCTTTCCGGGCTACCCCCCTACGAGCAGTACTTC. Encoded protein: CASSEALSGLPPYEQYF.